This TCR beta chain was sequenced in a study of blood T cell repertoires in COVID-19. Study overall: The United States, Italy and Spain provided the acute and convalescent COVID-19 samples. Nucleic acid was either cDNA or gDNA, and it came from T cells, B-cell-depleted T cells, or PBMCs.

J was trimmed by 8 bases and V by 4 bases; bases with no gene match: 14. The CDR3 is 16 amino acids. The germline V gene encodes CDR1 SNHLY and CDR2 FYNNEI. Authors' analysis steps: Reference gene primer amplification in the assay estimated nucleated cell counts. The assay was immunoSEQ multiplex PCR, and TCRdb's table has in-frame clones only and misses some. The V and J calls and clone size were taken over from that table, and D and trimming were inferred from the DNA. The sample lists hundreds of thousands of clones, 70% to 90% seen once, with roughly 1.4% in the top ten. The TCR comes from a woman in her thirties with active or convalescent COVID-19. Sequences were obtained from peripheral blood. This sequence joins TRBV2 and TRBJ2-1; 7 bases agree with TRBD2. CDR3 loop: CASSGAWLAESDEQFF. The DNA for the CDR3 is TGTGCCAGCAGTGGTGCTTGGCTAGCGGAAAGCGATGAGCAGTTCTTC.